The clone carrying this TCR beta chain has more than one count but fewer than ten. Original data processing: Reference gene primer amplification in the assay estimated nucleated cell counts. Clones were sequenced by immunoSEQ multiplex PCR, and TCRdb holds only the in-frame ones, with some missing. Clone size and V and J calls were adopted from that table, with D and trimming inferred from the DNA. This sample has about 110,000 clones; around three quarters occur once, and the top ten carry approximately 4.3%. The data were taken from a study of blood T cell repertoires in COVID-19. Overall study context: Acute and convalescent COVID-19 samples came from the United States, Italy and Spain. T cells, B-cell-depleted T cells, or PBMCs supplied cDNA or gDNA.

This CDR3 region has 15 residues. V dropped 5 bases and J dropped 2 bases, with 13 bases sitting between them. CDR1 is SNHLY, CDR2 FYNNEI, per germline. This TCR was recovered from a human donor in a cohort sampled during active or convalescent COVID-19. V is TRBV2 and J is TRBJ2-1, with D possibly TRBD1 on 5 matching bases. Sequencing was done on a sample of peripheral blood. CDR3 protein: CASSPGLFPYNEQFF. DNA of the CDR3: TGTGCCAGCAGTCCAGGGTTGTTCCCCTACAATGAGCAGTTCTTC.